This TCR beta chain was observed in a study of blood T cell repertoires in COVID-19. For the study at large: PBMCs, B-cell-depleted T cells, or T cells provided the cDNA or gDNA that made up the material.

Original analysis: Estimated nucleated cell counts came from reference gene primer amplification. The protocol was immunoSEQ multiplex PCR, while the TCRdb copy is restricted to in-frame clones and leaves out a portion. That table is the source of V, J and clone size, and D and trimming were worked out from the DNA. The sample consists of over 35,000 clones, 91% of them appearing once. V lost 8 bases and J lost 0; bases outside the gene matches: 6. This CDR3 is built from 14 residues. The germline CDR1 and CDR2 sequences are MNHEY and SMNVEV (reference sequence). This receptor was taken from a woman in her thirties in a cohort sampled during active COVID-19. This sequence joins TRBV27 and TRBJ1-1; TRBD1 matches 7 bases. Material for sequencing was peripheral blood. The CDR3 region has the DNA TGTGCCAGCGCGCCGGGACAGATGAACACTGAAGCTTTCTTT. Its protein is CASAPGQMNTEAFF.